This TCR beta chain was documented in a study of CD8+ T cells in alopecia areata. This clone was seen more than once but under ten times. This CDR3 spans 17 amino acids. Germline trimming cut 3 bases from V and 6 bases from J; bases unmatched to any gene: 12. The germline V gene has CDR1 GTSNPN and CDR2 SVGIG (reference sequence). Isolated RNA was reverse transcribed into cDNA used as the sequencing template. Using immunoSEQ multiplex PCR, the repertoire was profiled, and TCRdb retains in-frame clones only, with some absent. The data show 90,000 to 150,000 clones, with 53% seen just once and roughly 0.45% held by the top ten. Treatment reported: oral pan-JAK inhibitor, 5-10 mg twice daily.

Sample: CD4+ T cells sorted from blood, taken at week 4, from a patient treated with tofacitinib. This receptor was identified in a human donor with alopecia areata. V gene TRBV30 combines with J gene TRBJ2-1; TRBD2 matches at 12 bases. The CDR3 DNA reads as TGTGCCTGGAGGTCCCTAGCGGGAGGGCCACGAAGCAATGAGCAGTTCTTC. It yields the protein CAWRSLAGGPRSNEQFF.